This TCR beta chain was documented in a study of OX40 agonist ivuxolimab in advanced cancers. Between the trimmed V and J ends, which lost 4 bases and 9 bases, there was a span of 10 bases. Germline CDR1 reads MNHEY; CDR2 reads SMNVEV (reference sequence). The CDR3 is 12 amino acids. The table came from immunoSEQ multiplex PCR; TCRdb's copy has only in-frame clones and leaves some out. The sample lists 90,000 to 100,000 clones; more than 95% were seen once. The sequence came from an adult with an advanced solid tumor such as melanoma, head and neck, liver or kidney cancer. The J gene is TRBJ2-1, the V gene TRBV27, with a possible D match to TRBD2 (5 bases). This sample comprised CD4+ or CD8+ T cells sorted from blood, obtained in a trial of the OX40 agonist ivuxolimab. Here the CDR3 DNA reads TGTGCCAGCAGTTCGGGATGGGGTGAGCAGTTCTTC. Its protein product is CASSSGWGEQFF.